This note documents a single T cell receptor (beta chain) sequence. The CDR3 totals 14 residues. The germline CDR1 and CDR2 sequences are MGHRA and YSYEKL. V was pared by 0 bases and J by 4 bases, with 10 bases between. This record comes from a study of cytomegalovirus exposure and HLA in healthy donors. Sequencing used immunoSEQ multiplex PCR; TCRdb keeps in-frame clones, though not all of them. Counted here are 200,000 to 250,000 clones, 65% to 85% occurring once; the ten biggest clones make up 11% to 15%. The chain joins TRBV4-1 to TRBJ2-7; D remains unclear. Sequences were obtained from PBMCs. This sequence originates from a woman aged 25 to 45 in good health and CMV-seropositive. The CDR3 here is CASSQDQGPYEQYF. CDR3 sequence (DNA): TGCGCCAGCAGCCAAGATCAAGGGCCTTACGAGCAGTACTTC.